The 25 T cell receptor beta chains listed next were all sequenced from one sample in a study of OX40 agonist ivuxolimab in advanced cancers. Profiling relied on immunoSEQ multiplex PCR, and the TCRdb table lists in-frame clones only, not all of them. The data show roughly 65,000 clones, nearly 90% seen once. Sequencing used CD4+ or CD8+ T cells sorted from blood, obtained in a trial of the OX40 agonist ivuxolimab. Receptor source: an adult with an advanced solid tumor such as melanoma, head and neck, liver or kidney cancer.

The chain carries TRBV11-2 and TRBJ2-3, with unresolved D. Trimming left V 2 bases short and J 0 bases short, with 12 bases between. Germline values: CDR1 SGHAT, CDR2 FQNNGV. The CDR3 is 16 amino acids. This CDR3 is CASSLLGFSSTDTQYF. The CDR3 DNA reads as TGTGCCAGCAGCTTACTGGGCTTTTCTAGCACAGATACGCAGTATTTT.

The CDR3 protein is CASGTSTGVEQYF. The CDR3 coding sequence is TGTGCTAGTGGTACGTCGACAGGGGTCGAGCAGTACTTC. The chain is built from TRBV12-5 and TRBJ2-7; 8 positions agree with TRBD1. Unmatched junction bases numbered 6, after V lost 5 bases and J lost 6 bases. The CDR3 is 13 amino acids. CDR1 is LGHNT, CDR2 FRNRAP, per germline.

This sequence joins TRBV12-2 and TRBJ1-5. TRBV12-2 is termed a pseudogene. The CDR3 runs to 16 residues. The CDR3 here is CASRFRWTVPSRPQHF. DNA of the CDR3: TGTGCAAGTCGCTTTAGATGGACGGTCCCCTCCCGGCCCCAGCATTTT.

This rearrangement joins TRBV25-1 to TRBJ2-5; the match to TRBD2 covers 8 bases. The CDR3 totals 15 residues. Trimming cost V 5 bases and J 5 bases; bases outside gene matches: 10. CDR1 MGHDK and CDR2 SYGVNS come from the germline V gene. In nucleotides, the CDR3 is TGTGCCAGCAGTCGTATCCGGGAGGGTCGGGAGACCCAGTACTTC. Encoded protein: CASSRIREGRETQYF.

This chain's CDR3 is CASSQVLGQRVYNEQFF. In nucleotides, the CDR3 is TGCGCCAGCAGCCAAGTCCTGGGCCAAAGGGTGTACAATGAGCAGTTCTTC. This rearrangement joins TRBV4-3 to TRBJ2-1; D is ambiguous. Germline V lookup: CDR1 LGHNA, CDR2 YSLEER. CDR3 size: 17 residues. Trimming removed 1 base at V and 4 bases at J, with 17 bases between.

The chain employs TRBV18 and TRBJ2-4; D remains unclear. This CDR3 is built from 13 residues. Germline loops: CDR1 KGHSH, CDR2 LQKENI. V lost 0 bases and J lost 8, with 8 bases in between. CDR3 in DNA: TGTGCCAGCTCACCACCGATGTCCGACATTCAGTACTTC. Its translation is CASSPPMSDIQYF.

CDR3 amino acids: CASSLGPGLGYGYTF. The DNA of the CDR3 is TGTGCCAGCAGCTTAGGTCCAGGGCTCGGCTATGGCTACACCTTC. The chain has TRBV11-2 and TRBJ1-2; tentative D call: TRBD1 (5 bases). The V end was cut by 1 base, the J end by 4 bases, with 13 bases between. The CDR3 is 15 amino acids. From germline, CDR1 is SGHAT and CDR2 FQNNGV. The whole variable domain, filled in from reference TRBV11-2 and TRBJ1-2, reads EAGVAQSPRYKIIEKRQSVAFWCNPISGHATLYWYQQILGQGPKLLIQFQNNGVVDDSQLPKDRFSAERLKGVDSTLKIQPAKLEDSAVYLCASSLGPGLGYGYTFGSGTRLTVV.

The chain combines TRBV6-5 with TRBJ1-2; D unclear. The CDR3 runs to 16 residues. Trimming took off 1 base at V and 6 bases at J, with 18 bases between the two ends. Per the germline V gene, CDR1 is MNHEY and CDR2 is SVGAGI. CDR3 amino acids: CASSYYPPRALNGYTF. The DNA of the CDR3 is TGTGCCAGCAGTTACTACCCCCCCCGGGCCTTAAATGGCTACACCTTC.

There are a few counts of this clone. The chain carries TRBV11-2 and TRBJ1-1; the match to TRBD1 covers 7 bases. The junction had 8 bases not matched to a gene; V was cut back by 5 bases and J by 8 bases. Looked up from germline, CDR1 is SGHAT and CDR2 is FQNNGV. CDR3 length equals 13 residues. CDR3 DNA: TGTGCCAGCAGCGAACGACAGGGCCTAGAAGCTTTCTTT. This gives the protein CASSERQGLEAFF.

The chain is built from TRBV7-9 and TRBJ2-3, with 7 bases fitting TRBD2. Germline V gene lookup returns CDR1 SEHNR and CDR2 FQNEAQ (reference sequence). There are 16 residues in the CDR3. The V segment lost 0 bases and the J segment 6 bases; nucleotides outside the gene matches: 9. The CDR3 loop is CASSLATSVASDTQYF. The CDR3 DNA follows: TGTGCCAGCAGCTTAGCAACTAGCGTTGCATCCGATACGCAGTATTTT.

The CDR3 region is CASSPIAGLAGGYEQYF. The CDR3 region has the DNA TGTGCCAGCAGCCCAATAGCTGGCCTAGCGGGGGGTTACGAGCAGTACTTC. This sequence joins TRBV7-9 and TRBJ2-7, with 11 bases fitting TRBD2. J lost 4 bases, V lost 5 bases, and 13 bases had no gene match. The CDR3 sequence is 17 residues long. CDR1 and CDR2 from the germline V gene are SEHNR and FQNEAQ (reference sequence).

The table lists this clone with a count of one. V gene TRBV7-2 combines with J gene TRBJ1-2, with 7 positions matching TRBD1. Trimming cost V 3 bases and J 6 bases; bases outside gene matches: 7. The germline V gene encodes CDR1 SGHTA and CDR2 FQGNSA. This CDR3 has 14 amino acids. Written as DNA, the CDR3 is TGTGCCAGCAGCTTTGGGGGCAGGGGGAATGGCTACACCTTC. Its translation: CASSFGGRGNGYTF.

This rearrangement joins TRBV7-2 to TRBJ2-1; D call uncertain. V was trimmed by 5 bases and J by 7 bases, leaving 9 bases between them. The CDR3 is made up of 12 amino acids. Germline CDR1 SGHTA, CDR2 FQGNSA. The CDR3 DNA reads as TGTGCCAGCAGCCGAAATGGGAATGAGCAGTTCTTC. Its translation is CASSRNGNEQFF.

A single count supports this clone. This chain joins TRBV19 and TRBJ2-5, with TRBD2 identical over 12 bases. CDR1 is LNHDA and CDR2 is SQIVND in the germline V gene (reference sequence). V was clipped by 5 bases and J by 1 base; unmatched bases: 5. CDR3 size: 16 residues. The CDR3 spells CASSGKTSGSQETQYF. In DNA form, the CDR3 reads TGTGCCAGTAGTGGTAAGACTAGCGGGAGCCAAGAGACCCAGTACTTC.

The V gene is TRBV7-9, the J gene TRBJ2-7, with D unclear. Trimming shortened V by 1 base and J by 3 bases, and 4 bases separated the two germline ends. Germline CDR1 and CDR2: SEHNR and FQNEAQ (reference sequence). The CDR3 has 12 amino acids. The chain's CDR3 is CASSLEVYEQYF. The CDR3 bases are TGTGCCAGCAGCTTAGAGGTCTACGAGCAGTACTTC.

The chain uses TRBV5-4 and TRBJ2-7, with D tentatively TRBD1 (6 bases). This CDR3 has 15 amino acids. The germline V gene has CDR1 SGHNT and CDR2 YYREEE (reference sequence). The V gene lost 3 bases and the J gene lost 2 bases, with 15 bases spanning the gap. Here the CDR3 DNA reads TGTGCCAGCAGCTCTTCTCGGGACACACCCTACGAGCAGTACTTC. This codes for CASSSSRDTPYEQYF.

J is TRBJ1-3 and V is TRBV6-6, with a weak D call TRBD1 (6 bases). The CDR3 runs to 15 residues. Per germline, CDR1 MNHNY and CDR2 SVGAGI (reference sequence). Trimming removed 11 bases at V and 0 bases at J, with 17 bases between. The DNA for the CDR3 is TGTGCCGCCGACGGGGGGCCAACCTCTGGAAACACCATATATTTT. Its translation is CAADGGPTSGNTIYF.

This sequence joins TRBV21-1 and TRBJ1-2; TRBD1, the table's D call, was not compared with the DNA. TRBV21-1 is an annotated pseudogene. This CDR3 is 13 amino acids long. The CDR3 reads CASTLGAPKGYTF. The CDR3 region has the DNA TGTGCCAGCACCCTGGGGGCTCCAAAAGGCTACACCTTC.

This chain connects TRBV14 to TRBJ1-1; a weak D match, TRBD1 (5 bases). Trimming pared 4 bases from V and 10 bases from J, leaving 22 bases between. CDR3 length equals 15 residues. Germline CDR1 and CDR2: SGHDN and FVKESK. The CDR3 DNA sequence: TGTGCCAGCAGCCTAACTTCCGGGGCCAATCCTCGAGCTTTCTTT. Protein sequence: CASSLTSGANPRAFF.

The chain carries TRBV27 and TRBJ2-7; 15 bases are shared with TRBD2. The CDR3 totals 16 residues. The germline V gene has CDR1 MNHEY and CDR2 SMNVEV (reference sequence). Germline trimming cut 6 bases from V and 0 bases from J; bases unmatched to any gene: 3. As DNA, the CDR3 is TGTGCCAGCAGCCGGGGACTAGCGGGAGGCTCCTACGAGCAGTACTTC. Protein product: CASSRGLAGGSYEQYF.

The chain carries TRBV6-5 and TRBJ2-3, with 9 nucleotides matching TRBD1. The CDR3 contains 16 residues. The germline V gene has CDR1 MNHEY and CDR2 SVGAGI. Trimming cost V 4 bases and J 0 bases; bases outside gene matches: 5. The CDR3 coding sequence is TGTGCCAGCAGTTCACGACAGGGGGGAAGCACAGATACGCAGTATTTT. Translating gives CASSSRQGGSTDTQYF.

This clone was seen once. The V gene is TRBV15, the J gene TRBJ2-5, with 8 bases lining up with TRBD1. The CDR3 has 16 amino acids. V lost 4 bases, J lost 2 bases, and 9 bases stayed unmatched. Germline V gene sequence: CDR1 LNHNV, CDR2 YYDKDF (reference sequence). CDR3 loop: CATSKGQGRGQETQYF. CDR3 sequence (DNA): TGTGCCACCAGCAAAGGACAGGGCCGTGGGCAAGAGACCCAGTACTTC.

The chain employs TRBV9 and TRBJ2-2; D call uncertain. This CDR3 is 16 amino acids long. Deletions cut 0 bases from V and 0 bases from J, with 9 bases between. Germline CDR1 is SGDLS and CDR2 is YYNGEE. The CDR3 loop reads CASSVDSITNTGELFF. The CDR3 bases are TGTGCCAGCAGCGTAGACAGCATTACGAACACCGGGGAGCTGTTTTTT.

The gene calls are TRBV7-6 and TRBJ2-5, with D tentatively TRBD2 (6 bases). There are 13 residues in the CDR3. V lost 8 bases to trimming and J lost 7 bases, with 17 bases between them. CDR1 is SGHVS and CDR2 is FNYEAQ in the germline V gene. CDR3 protein: CASSSQEGGTQYF. Written as DNA, the CDR3 is TGTGCCAGCTCCTCCCAGGAGGGAGGGACCCAGTACTTC.

V is TRBV4-1 and J is TRBJ2-2; 7 bases are shared with TRBD2. The V gene's germline CDR1 is MGHRA and CDR2 YSYEKL. The J segment lost 4 bases and the V segment lost 0 bases, leaving 8 bases of the junction unmatched. This CDR3 contains 17 residues. The chain's CDR3 is CASSQDPAGAPTGELFF. CDR3 in DNA: TGCGCCAGCAGCCAAGATCCCGCGGGAGCCCCCACCGGGGAGCTGTTTTTT.